A selection of T cell receptor beta chains follows, all from one sample in a study of T cell responses to AZD1222 COVID-19 vaccine. Sequenced by immunoSEQ multiplex PCR; TCRdb stores in-frame clones only, minus some. The sample yields 150,000 to 200,000 clones, approximately 94% seen once. The sequencing here drew on peripheral blood, taken 28 days after the second AZD1222 dose. The receptors originated from an adult who received the AZD1222 COVID-19 vaccine. The CDR3 runs from the conserved cysteine through the conserved F or W. The D gene is left open where the match is weak. Not all rows give a size; the values are once, few, many and, for expanded clones, a class.

J: TRBJ1-1; size: .; D: TRBD1; V: TRBV11-2; DNA: TGTGCCAGCAGCCAGGGACAGGGGAACACTGAAGCTTTCTTT; CDR3: CASSQGQGNTEAFF
J: TRBJ1-1; size: .; D: .; V: TRBV19; DNA: TGTGCCAGTAGTACCCATGCGTACACTGAAGCTTTCTTT; CDR3: CASSTHAYTEAFF
J: TRBJ2-5; size: .; D: TRBD2; V: TRBV5-4; DNA: TGTGCCAGCAGTTTCGAACTAGCGGAAGAGACCCAGTACTTC; CDR3: CASSFELAEETQYF
J: TRBJ2-7; size: .; D: .; V: TRBV9; DNA: TGTGCCAGCAGCGTGGGGGGGGCCCCTACGAGGCAGTACTTC; CDR3: CASSVGGAPTRQYF
J: TRBJ1-1; size: .; D: .; V: TRBV7-3; DNA: TGTGCCAGCAGCTTAACCCGTGTAGTGGGGAACACTGAAGCTTTCTTT; CDR3: CASSLTRVVGNTEAFF
J: TRBJ2-3; size: .; D: .; V: TRBV28; DNA: TGTGCCAGCAGTTTAGGAACAGATACGCAGTATTTT; CDR3: CASSLGTDTQYF
J: TRBJ2-1; size: .; D: TRBD2; V: TRBV9; DNA: TGTGCCAGCAGCGACAAGGGCGTAACTGGTTATAGCGGGTATGAGCAGTTCTTC; CDR3: CASSDKGVTGYSGYEQFF
J: TRBJ2-7; size: .; D: TRBD2; V: TRBV7-8; DNA: TGTGCCAGCAGCTTAATTAGCGGGATCAGCAGCGAGCAGTACTTC; CDR3: CASSLISGISSEQYF
J: TRBJ1-3; size: once; D: .; V: TRBV28; DNA: TGTGCCAGCAGGGACGGTCGGTCCTCTGGAAACACCATATATTTT; CDR3: CASRDGRSSGNTIYF
J: TRBJ2-6; size: .; D: .; V: TRBV6-1; DNA: TGTGCCAGCAGTGTCCGGGACCTACGCTCTGGGGCCAACGTCCTGACTTTC; CDR3: CASSVRDLRSGANVLTF
J: TRBJ2-1; size: .; D: TRBD2; V: TRBV28; DNA: TGTGCCAGCAGTTTATTTGCAGCGGGAAGTAGTGATGAGCAGTTCTTC; CDR3: CASSLFAAGSSDEQFF
J: TRBJ2-1; size: .; D: TRBD2; V: TRBV2; DNA: TGTGCCACTACTAGCGGGAACCACAATGAGCAGTTCTTC; CDR3: CATTSGNHNEQFF
J: TRBJ1-2; size: .; D: .; V: TRBV30; DNA: TGTGCCTGGGCAGGGTACTATGGCTACACCTTC; CDR3: CAWAGYYGYTF
J: TRBJ2-7; size: .; D: .; V: TRBV7-9; DNA: TGTGCCAGCACCTATGAAAACGAGCAGTACTTC; CDR3: CASTYENEQYF
J: TRBJ2-2; size: .; D: .; V: TRBV27; DNA: TGTGCCAGCAGTTTAGGCCCGAGCCCCGGGGAGCTGTTTTTT; CDR3: CASSLGPSPGELFF
J: TRBJ2-1; size: .; D: .; V: TRBV25-1; DNA: TGTGCCAGCAGGGGGTCCTACAATGAGCAGTTCTTC; CDR3: CASRGSYNEQFF
J: TRBJ2-3; size: .; D: .; V: TRBV28; DNA: TGTGCCAGCAGTTTTGGAGGCGGTAGCACAGATACGCAGTATTTT; CDR3: CASSFGGGSTDTQYF
J: TRBJ1-1; size: .; D: .; V: TRBV28; DNA: TGTGCCAGCAGTTTAAGGGGATCAGGTGAAGCTTTCTTT; CDR3: CASSLRGSGEAFF
J: TRBJ1-5; size: .; D: .; V: TRBV6-2/TRBV6-3; DNA: TGTGCCAGCAGCCCCGTTTGGAATAGCAATCAGCCCCAGCATTTT; CDR3: CASSPVWNSNQPQHF
J: TRBJ2-7; size: .; D: TRBD1; V: TRBV11-2; DNA: TGTGCCAGCATCGCCGACAGGGGGTTCTCCTACGAGCAGTACTTC; CDR3: CASIADRGFSYEQYF
J: TRBJ1-6; size: .; D: .; V: TRBV15; DNA: TGTGCCACCAGCAGAGATGGGCAGGGCTTTAGTTCCTATAATTCACCCCTCCACTTT; CDR3: CATSRDGQGFSSYNSPLHF
J: TRBJ2-7; size: .; D: .; V: TRBV7-6; DNA: TGTGCCAGCAGCTCCTTCGTGGGGGAGGTTCCCTTAGGTGAGCAGTACTTC; CDR3: CASSSFVGEVPLGEQYF
J: TRBJ2-5; size: .; D: .; V: TRBV7-2; DNA: TGTGCCAGCAGCTTAGCGGGAGGCGGGGAGACCCAGTACTTC; CDR3: CASSLAGGGETQYF
J: TRBJ1-5; size: .; D: .; V: TRBV6-6; DNA: TGTGCCAGCAGCCAGGACAGCCCCAATCAGCCCCAGCATTTT; CDR3: CASSQDSPNQPQHF
J: TRBJ1-5; size: .; D: .; V: TRBV18; DNA: TGTGCCAGCTCACGAGCCCTACAGGAAGACCAGCATTTT; CDR3: CASSRALQEDQHF
J: TRBJ2-5; size: .; D: TRBD1; V: TRBV5-1; DNA: TGCGCCAGCAGCTTGGTCCCGACAGGGACAGAGACCCAGTACTTC; CDR3: CASSLVPTGTETQYF
J: TRBJ2-3; size: .; D: .; V: TRBV4-1; DNA: TGCGCCAGCAGCCCCAACCCGGACCAACCCACAGATACGCAGTATTTT; CDR3: CASSPNPDQPTDTQYF
J: TRBJ2-2; size: .; D: TRBD2; V: TRBV6-5; DNA: TGTGCCAGCAAAAAAACGCTAGCGGGACCCGGGGAGCTGTTTTTT; CDR3: CASKKTLAGPGELFF